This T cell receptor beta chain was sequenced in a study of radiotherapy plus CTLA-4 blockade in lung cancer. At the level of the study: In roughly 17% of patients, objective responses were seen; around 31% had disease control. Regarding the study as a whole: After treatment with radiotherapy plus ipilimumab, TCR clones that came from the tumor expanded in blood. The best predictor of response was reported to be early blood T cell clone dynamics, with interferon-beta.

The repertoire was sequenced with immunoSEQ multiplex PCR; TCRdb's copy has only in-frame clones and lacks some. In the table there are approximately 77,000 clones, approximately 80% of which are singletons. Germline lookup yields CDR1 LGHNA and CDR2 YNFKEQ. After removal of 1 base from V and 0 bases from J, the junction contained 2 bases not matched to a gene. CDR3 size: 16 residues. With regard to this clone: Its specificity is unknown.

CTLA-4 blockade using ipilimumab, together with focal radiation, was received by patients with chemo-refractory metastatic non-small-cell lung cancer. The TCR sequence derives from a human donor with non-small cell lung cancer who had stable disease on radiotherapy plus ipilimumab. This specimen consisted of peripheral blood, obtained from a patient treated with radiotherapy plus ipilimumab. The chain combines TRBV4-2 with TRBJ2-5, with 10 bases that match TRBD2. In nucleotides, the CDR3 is TGTGCCAGCAGCCAAGGGACTAGCGGCTACCAAGAGACCCAGTACTTC. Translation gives CASSQGTSGYQETQYF.